This T cell receptor (beta chain) was sequenced during a study of blood T cells in healthy people across ages. The sample holds one count of this clonotype. PCR was performed a second time for 7 to 11 cycles using a sample-barcoded 5' primer and a J-beta primer mix. A single record per CDR3 protein comes from TCRdb applying MiXCR to the 5' RACE reads. The sample consists of approximately 880,000 distinct CDR3 sequences, around 48% of them appearing once. The receptor's source is a man aged 25-40 years in good health. The sequencing input was blood.

The CDR3 reads CSARDLGQSNEKLFF. The DNA of the CDR3 is TGCAGTGCTAGAGATTTGGGACAGAGTAATGAAAAACTGTTTTTT. The chain employs TRBV20-1 and TRBJ1-4; 7 bases map to TRBD1. Germline CDR1 DFQATT, CDR2 SNEGSKA (reference sequence). This CDR3 contains 15 residues. J was trimmed by 4 bases and V by 0 bases; bases with no gene match: 5.